What follows are 2 T cell receptor beta chains derived from one specimen sequenced in a study of tumor-infiltrating lymphocytes in primary liver carcinoma. Without any cell sorting, about 19-32 mg of bulk tissue yielded co-extracted RNA and DNA. cDNA specific to TCR beta was made from approximately 500 ng of total RNA, with a constant-region primer employed for priming. Construction of TCR beta libraries relied on three successive nested multiplex PCR rounds employing slightly modified ARM-PCR. The study ran its first two PCR rounds for 9 to 10 cycles each, using TRBV1-TRBV30 forward primers and a C-beta reverse primer. MiXCR, run by TCRdb on the multiplex PCR reads, gives a single entry per CDR3 protein. The sample includes about 48,000 distinct CDR3 sequences, over 65% of them seen just once. The sequenced material came from liver tumor tissue from sampling region 3. Subset specified: tumor region T3, left-lateral pole. The receptors originated from a man aged 35-49 years with primary liver carcinoma and hepatitis B virus infection.

Note on this clonotype: One end of the junction is discordant with germline, which a read error may explain. The chain has TRBV6-5 and TRBJ2-6, with TRBD1 matching over 7 bases. The CDR3 is 16 residues long. Germline V gene lookup returns CDR1 MNHEY and CDR2 SVGAGI. The CDR3 is CASRVGDRSGVNFLTF. The CDR3 DNA is TGTGCCAGCAGGGTAGGGGACAGATCCGGGGTCAACTTCCTGACTTTC.

In regard to this clonotype: The DNA is left out, because the CDR3 cannot be placed on it with certainty; the CDR3 is given as TCRdb lists it. This chain uses TRBV29-1 with TRBJ2-7; no check of the table's D call, TRBD1, against the DNA was made. The CDR3 spans 11 amino acids, including both terminal residues. Looked up from germline, CDR1 is SQVTM and CDR2 is ANQGSEA. The CDR3 sequence: CSVGTGSLQYF.